These T cell receptor beta chains were read from a single sample in a study of tumor and adjacent non-tumor tissue in lung cancer. TCRdb itself ran the multiplex PCR reads through MiXCR, one entry per CDR3 protein. The table lists about 80,000 distinct CDR3 sequences, roughly 76% of them singletons. Source material: lung tumor tissue. These receptors all stem from a woman aged 50 to 60 with non-small cell lung cancer. The CDR3 runs from the conserved cysteine through the conserved F or W. The order of the fields is CDR3 protein, V gene, J gene.

CDR3aa: CARWSIRGNYGYTF; v_gene: TRBV6-5; j_gene: TRBJ1-2
CDR3aa: CAWMARGWGNEQFF; v_gene: TRBV30; j_gene: TRBJ2-1
CDR3aa: CASILYTSTGNTIYF; v_gene: TRBV4-1; j_gene: TRBJ1-3
CDR3aa: CASSVSTGSTDTQYF; v_gene: TRBV6-1; j_gene: TRBJ2-3
CDR3aa: CASSLGGLAISTDTHYF; v_gene: TRBV5-4; j_gene: TRBJ2-3
CDR3aa: CASSTPSGGGADTQYF; v_gene: TRBV19; j_gene: TRBJ2-3
CDR3aa: CASGRQDNSPLHF; v_gene: TRBV6-5; j_gene: TRBJ1-6
CDR3aa: CASSYSSRNEQYF; v_gene: TRBV6-6; j_gene: TRBJ2-7
CDR3aa: CATSRVDTWTYNEQFF; v_gene: TRBV15; j_gene: TRBJ2-1
CDR3aa: CSARTGQVAYEQYF; v_gene: TRBV20-1; j_gene: TRBJ2-7
CDR3aa: CASSSRDRNEYKQYF; v_gene: TRBV11-1; j_gene: TRBJ2-7
CDR3aa: CASSLRAIEQFF; v_gene: TRBV5-6; j_gene: TRBJ2-1
CDR3aa: CASSQDLAGVYEQYF; v_gene: TRBV4-2; j_gene: TRBJ2-7
CDR3aa: CAGSFGTVVTYERYF; v_gene: TRBV11-2; j_gene: TRBJ2-7
CDR3aa: CIARIPGRPGEQFF; v_gene: TRBV20-1; j_gene: TRBJ2-1
CDR3aa: CRVLTGELFF; v_gene: TRBV29-1; j_gene: TRBJ2-2
CDR3aa: CASTTRVSTDTQYF; v_gene: TRBV6-1; j_gene: TRBJ2-3
CDR3aa: CASTYARTDLYKQFF; v_gene: TRBV6-6; j_gene: -
CDR3aa: CASSWWQGGFSGANVLTF; v_gene: TRBV19; j_gene: TRBJ2-6
CDR3aa: CARSHISETQYF; v_gene: TRBV6-5; j_gene: TRBJ2-5
CDR3aa: CAGSERDRISYEQYF; v_gene: TRBV10-2; j_gene: TRBJ2-7
CDR3aa: CASSQDQYRMNTEAFF; v_gene: TRBV4-1; j_gene: TRBJ1-1